The 2 T cell receptor beta chains reported below all come from one sample, sequenced in a study of Tregs in tolerant kidney transplant recipients. Assay: immunoSEQ multiplex PCR; the TCRdb copy retains only in-frame clones and omits some. The repertoire holds roughly 250,000 clones, 65% to 85% seen once, with about 0.58% in the top ten. The sequencing input was CD4+ T cells from blood. These receptors originate from a human donor in good health.

The chain recombines TRBV7-9 with TRBJ1-3; D is ambiguous. CDR1 is SEHNR and CDR2 is FQNEAQ in the germline V gene (reference sequence). Trimming removed 6 bases at V and 0 bases at J, with 9 bases between. The CDR3 is 14 amino acids. The CDR3 DNA follows: TGTGCCAGCAGAGGAAGGGCCTCTGGAAACACCATATATTTT. Its protein product is CASRGRASGNTIYF.

This clone was counted a few times. This chain connects TRBV7-8 to TRBJ1-2; the D gene is possibly TRBD1 (6 bases). V dropped 5 bases and J dropped 1 base, with 11 bases sitting between them. The germline V gene encodes CDR1 SGHVS and CDR2 FQNEAQ. This CDR3 comprises 14 residues. The CDR3 DNA sequence: TGTGCCAGCAGCGACAGGCTCCTTAACTATGGCTACACCTTC. Protein: CASSDRLLNYGYTF.